This section outlines one T cell receptor (beta chain) sequence together with its context. Its antigen remains undetermined. No qualities accompany the bases; no much larger clone lies one base away. TCR CDR3 regions were amplified from genomic DNA by multiplex PCR using the deep immunoSEQ assay. Extracted genomic DNA from each cell subset was spread evenly across all wells of several immunoSEQ 96-well plates, with each plate serving as a replicate. Each replicate PCR for sorted subsets received around 0.2 ug genomic DNA, equal to around 32,000 T cell genomes. Purified libraries were measured with a Qubit 3.0 fluorometer, size-checked on a Bioanalyzer 2100, and measured again with the KAPA Library Quantification kit. A separate single-read 150-cycle Illumina NextSeq 550 flow cell was used to sequence each immunoSEQ 96-well plate. On the authors' methods: Because the immunoSEQ output included only junctional sequences and no quality scores, the filtering could not be the same as the filtering used for full-length reads. Sequences were annotated with PyIR, a Python wrapper for IgBLAST v1.9, using IMGT germline references to assign V/J genes and CDR3. Reads were removed for weak V/J assignments (E-value above 1e-6), missing CDR3, stop codons, out-of-frame junctions, or ambiguous translated residues. V3J clonotypes were defined as sequences sharing the same inferred V gene, J gene, and CDR3 amino acid sequence. The percentage overlap between two repertoires was calculated by dividing the number of shared unique clonotypes by the size of the smaller repertoire. Repertoire richness was assessed with RTK rarefaction, the Chao1 estimator, and Recon v2.1 estimates of unobserved clonotypes. Generation probabilities were computed with OLGA for all TCRbeta clonotypes obtained by the gDNA method from several donors. TCRdb limited this immuneACCESS table to in-frame rearrangements with V and J called. A share of clones is missing; checked studies link under half to unresolved V genes, and the rest is unexplained. V, J and clone size derive from that table, while D and trimming were established from the DNA sequence. The table for this sample lists almost 700,000 clones; roughly nine tenths of them were counted only once. The leading ten clones occupy about a quarter of the sample.

CD8 naive samples were obtained by positive selection for CCR7 among CD45RO-negative cells, yielding a CD45RA+CCR7+ population from which TemRA cells were excluded. The donors were healthy, HIV-negative adults with no recently reported acute infections or vaccinations. All donors were Caucasian adults living in Nashville, Tennessee, USA. Blood was obtained by leukapheresis, after which PBMCs were separated by Ficoll-Histopaque density gradient centrifugation and cryopreserved in liquid nitrogen vapor phase. Analytical flow cytometry was used to check the purity and quantity of each magnetically sorted T cell population. Each sorted fraction had its genomic DNA isolated and then quantified by UV absorbance on a Nanodrop 2000c. This record belongs to a study of shared clonotypes between healthy human individuals (dated by TCRdb to 2018 to 2021). Some background on the complete study: The cohort comprised a couple of women and a few men aged 18 to 49 years. Per donor, three plates each were used for CD4 naive and CD4 memory, two for CD8 naive, and one for CD8 memory. To estimate repertoire size and how much clonotype sharing occurs between individuals, the study deeply sequenced the blood TCR repertoires of roughly 5 healthy adults. To increase sequencing depth and limit assay-specific biases, different laboratories used diverse techniques to prepare libraries and sequence TCR repertoires. Each donor's leukapheresis produced roughly between roughly 0.94 and 9.5 billion PBMCs. Overall study outcomes, separate from this receptor: Higher generation probabilities were observed for clonotypes shared by all four sorted-subset donors than for non-shared clonotypes. The genetic and exposure-history diversity represented was limited by the small number of donors. Naive subsets generally had larger estimated clonotype richness than memory subsets did. Rarefaction of sorted-subset datasets indicated incomplete sequencing despite the large sequencing depth. Sampling was restricted to blood, and TCR repertoires in tissues likely differ from the TCR repertoires found in blood. Across a handful of donors, around 5% of naive CD4, 3% to 4% of naive CD8, 2.3% of memory CD4, and approximately 0.42% of memory CD8 clonotypes were shared. Based on pairwise subsampling, the degree of clonotype sharing among donors was expected to be affected by sequencing depth.

Based on the germline V gene, the CDR1 and CDR2 sequences are MDHEN and SYDVKM. Trimming accounts for 3 bases at V and 2 bases at J, while the number of junction bases matched to no gene is 15. The CDR3 contains 18 residues, cysteine and phenylalanine counted. Just CDR3 DNA is preserved here, 54 bases in frame from base 1. This TCR was recovered from a man aged 25 to 45 in good health. The sample was naive CD8+ T cells sorted from blood. The meaning of the sample's cell subset or site label: CD45RA+CCR7+. The chain is assembled from TRBV28 and TRBJ2-7; 8 central nucleotides agree with TRBD2. The CDR3 corresponds to CASSFNPIVEREPYEQYF. The sequence in DNA is TGTGCCAGCAGTTTCAACCCTATCGTCGAGCGGGAGCCCTACGAGCAGTACTTC. This CDR3, with the reference TRBV28 and TRBJ2-7 proteins standing in past its ends, gives the full variable domain DVKVTQSSRYLVKRTGEKVFLECVQDMDHENMFWYRQDPGLGLRLIYFSYDVKMKEKGDIPEGYSVSREKKERFSLILESASTNQTSMYLCASSFNPIVEREPYEQYFGPGTRLTVT.